These 9 T cell receptor beta chains came from one sample sequenced in a study of blood T cell repertoires in COVID-19. Data came from immunoSEQ multiplex PCR; TCRdb stores just in-frame clones and leaves some out. The profile shows hundreds of thousands of clones, approximately 82% of them singletons. Sequencing was carried out using peripheral blood. The receptors come from an elderly woman with acute or convalescent COVID-19.

V gene TRBV18 combines with J gene TRBJ1-1; 7 bases line up with TRBD1. The CDR3 is made up of 16 amino acids. The V gene end was trimmed by 0 bases and the J gene end by 2 bases; junction bases not matched to a gene: 6. Germline V lookup: CDR1 KGHSH, CDR2 LQKENI. The CDR3 sequence is CASSPPGLGGNTEAFF. CDR3 sequence (DNA): TGTGCCAGCTCACCACCAGGTTTAGGGGGCAACACTGAAGCTTTCTTT.

This clone has ten or more counts. J is TRBJ1-6 and V is TRBV19, with a possible D match to TRBD1 (5 bases). Germline CDR1 LNHDA, CDR2 SQIVND (reference sequence). The CDR3 consists of 14 residues. V lost 4 bases to trimming and J lost 1 base, with 5 bases between them. This chain's CDR3 is CASSRQSYNSPLHF. DNA of the CDR3: TGTGCCAGTAGTAGACAGTCCTATAATTCACCCCTCCACTTT.

The chain recombines TRBV14 with TRBJ1-1, with D hard to call. Germline CDR1 is SGHDN and CDR2 is FVKESK. This CDR3 contains 15 residues. Deletions cut 1 base from V and 0 bases from J, with 9 bases between. The chain's CDR3 is CASSQVSGLNTEAFF. DNA for the CDR3: TGTGCCAGCAGCCAAGTCTCGGGATTGAACACTGAAGCTTTCTTT.

This chain joins TRBV4-1 and TRBJ1-2; TRBD1 is a possible D gene (5 bases). CDR3 length equals 16 residues. The V end lost 0 bases, the J end lost 3 bases, and 14 bases lay between the germline ends. Germline CDR1 is MGHRA and CDR2 is YSYEKL. Here the CDR3 reads CASSQEGAPWDYGYTF. The CDR3 nucleotides read TGCGCCAGCAGCCAAGAAGGGGCCCCATGGGACTATGGCTACACCTTC.

Concerning this clone itself: The junction and the germline gene differ at one end; a read error may be behind it. The V gene is TRBV20-1, the J gene TRBJ2-7, with 7 nucleotides matching TRBD2. CDR3 length equals 11 residues. Germline V gives CDR1 DFQATT, CDR2 SNEGSKA (reference sequence). CDR3 loop: CSARGDYVQYF. The CDR3 DNA follows: TGCAGTGCTAGAGGGGACTACGTGCAGTACTTC.

J is TRBJ1-2 and V is TRBV7-2, with D possibly being TRBD1 (6 bases). Germline V gene data show CDR1 as SGHTA and CDR2 as FQGNSA. The germline V and J ends were trimmed by 4 bases and 1 base, with 13 bases remaining between them. The CDR3 totals 15 residues. The CDR3 here is CASSSDSFFNYGYTF. In nucleotides, the CDR3 is TGTGCCAGCAGCTCGGACAGCTTCTTTAACTATGGCTACACCTTC.

This clone was detected a few times. The chain couples TRBV3-1 (or the pseudogene TRBV3-2) to TRBJ2-7, with D possibly being TRBD1 (6 bases). Trimming took off 1 base at V and 3 bases at J, with 22 bases between the two ends. Germline assignment: CDR1 LGHDT and CDR2 YNNKEL (reference sequence). The CDR3 sequence is 18 residues long. For the CDR3, the DNA is TGTGCCAGCAGCCAAGGGGGGCAGTCGAGGGTCCCCTTCTACGAGCAGTACTTC. Residues: CASSQGGQSRVPFYEQYF.

A note on this clone: The same CDR3 is also encoded by other DNA sequences in this sample. V gene TRBV9 combines with J gene TRBJ2-3; 9 positions agree with TRBD1. V was pared by 4 bases and J by 0 bases, with 3 bases of the junction left unmatched. The germline V gene has CDR1 SGDLS and CDR2 YYNGEE. This CDR3 comprises 15 residues. The DNA for the CDR3 is TGTGCCAGCAGCTCGGGACAGGGTAGCACAGATACGCAGTATTTT. Translation gives CASSSGQGSTDTQYF.

The chain uses TRBV12-3 or TRBV12-4 and TRBJ1-2; D unclear. V dropped 2 bases and J dropped 5 bases, with 9 bases sitting between them. The CDR3 has 13 residues. CDR3 DNA sequence: TGTGCCAGCAGTTTAAATCAGAAGTATGGCTACACCTTC. Protein sequence: CASSLNQKYGYTF.